What follows are 23 T cell receptor beta chains derived from one specimen sequenced in a study of shared clonotypes between healthy human individuals. Repertoires were generated with immunoSEQ multiplex PCR, while TCRdb's copy carries only in-frame clones and drops some. The data contain about 2.4 million clones, roughly 93% of them seen just once; the ten biggest clones take up approximately 0.37%. Sequencing used naive CD4+ T cells from PBMCs. Subset: CD45RA+ positively selected. The receptors come from a man aged 18-30 years in good health. Some clones in this sample may be carry-over from other donors' samples.

This chain links TRBV6-6 with TRBJ2-5; D unresolved. The DNA end lines up better with TRBJ2-7; the J call may be wrong. CDR1 MNHNY and CDR2 SVGAGI come from the germline V gene (reference sequence). The CDR3 runs to 12 residues. CDR3 in amino acids: CASSHNMYEQYF. Written as DNA, the CDR3 is TGTGCCAGCAGTCACAACATGTACGAGCAGTACTTC.

The CDR3 coding sequence is TGCGCCAGCAGCCCCGACTCTGGGAGTCAGCCCCAGCATTTT. Its protein product is CASSPDSGSQPQHF. The chain carries TRBV4-3 and TRBJ1-5; D unclear. The V end was cut by 4 bases, the J end by 6 bases, with 13 bases between. The length of the CDR3 is 14 residues. The germline CDR1 and CDR2 sequences are LGHNA and YSLEER.

Concerning this clone: The same CDR3 is also encoded by other DNA sequences in this sample. The V call is TRBV30, the J call TRBJ1-1; perhaps TRBD1 as D (5 bases). Germline V CDR1 and CDR2: GTSNPN, SVGIG (reference sequence). The V and J ends lost 2 bases and 1 base respectively, with 8 bases between them. The CDR3 has 13 amino acids. CDR3 coding DNA: TGTGCCTGGAGTAACGGGGGGAACACTGAAGCTTTCTTT. Its protein is CAWSNGGNTEAFF.

The rearrangement uses TRBV28 and TRBJ2-2; 11 bases are shared with TRBD2. J gave up 1 base and V 3 bases, and 13 bases lay outside the gene matches. Germline-derived CDR1 and CDR2 are MDHEN and SYDVKM. The length of the CDR3 is 20 residues. DNA for the CDR3: TGTGCCAGCAGTTTCTTGGCCCGTAGGGGGACTAGCGGGAACACCGGGGAGCTGTTTTTT. Protein: CASSFLARRGTSGNTGELFF.

The chain recombines TRBV18 with TRBJ2-5, with no clear D. Germline CDR1 KGHSH, CDR2 LQKENI. CDR3 length: 12 amino acids. Trimming removed 3 bases from V and 5 bases from J, with 7 bases in between. The CDR3 DNA sequence: TGTGCCAGCTCACCTTTCCCGGAGACCCAGTACTTC. Protein sequence: CASSPFPETQYF.

The chain is built from TRBV2 and TRBJ2-1; D is ambiguous. CDR3 length: 16 residues. Germline V gene lookup returns CDR1 SNHLY and CDR2 FYNNEI. V was clipped by 3 bases and J by 0 bases, with 12 bases between them. The CDR3 DNA sequence: TGTGCCAGCAGTGATAGGAAAAGCAGCTCCTACAATGAGCAGTTCTTC. This translates into CASSDRKSSSYNEQFF. The entire variable domain, with the rest obtained from reference TRBV2 and TRBJ2-1, is as follows: EPEVTQTPSHQVTQMGQEVILRCVPISNHLYFYWYRQILGQKVEFLVSFYNNEISEKSEIFDDQFSVERPDGSNFTLKIRSTKLEDSAMYFCASSDRKSSSYNEQFFGPGTRLTVL.

The chain has TRBV18 and TRBJ2-7; D is possibly TRBD1 (6 bases). V lost 0 bases, J lost 3 bases, and 15 bases lay in between. The CDR3 runs 16 residues. Germline V CDR1 and CDR2: KGHSH, LQKENI. The CDR3 is CASSPPGQRPHYEQYF. The CDR3 DNA sequence: TGTGCCAGCTCACCACCGGGACAAAGACCCCACTACGAGCAGTACTTC. Supplemented by reference TRBV18 and TRBJ2-7, the full variable domain reads NAGVMQNPRHLVRRRGQEARLRCSPMKGHSHVYWYRQLPEEGLKFMVYLQKENIIDESGMPKERFSAEFPKEGPSILRIQQVVRGDSAAYFCASSPPGQRPHYEQYFGPGTRLTVT.

Details on this clone: Other nucleotide sequences in the sample specify the same CDR3. This chain joins TRBV18 and TRBJ1-2; D is possibly TRBD1 (5 bases). V lost 3 bases to trimming and J lost 2 bases, with 10 bases between them. The CDR3 is 14 amino acids. Germline V gene sequence: CDR1 KGHSH, CDR2 LQKENI. The CDR3 DNA follows: TGTGCCAGCTCACCTGCGGGACGGAACTATGGCTACACCTTC. Translated: CASSPAGRNYGYTF.

This sequence joins TRBV7-8 and TRBJ1-4; the D is unclear. V lost 5 bases and J 5 bases, leaving 15 bases between the germline ends. CDR1 and CDR2 (germline): SGHVS, FQNEAQ. The CDR3 covers 15 residues. The CDR3 DNA sequence: TGTGCCAGCAGCCTCACGGCGGGGTACAATGAAAAACTGTTTTTT. Its protein product is CASSLTAGYNEKLFF.

The chain combines TRBV18 with TRBJ2-7, with D possibly matching TRBD2 (6 bases). This CDR3 region has 12 residues. With 0 bases removed from V and 6 bases from J, the gap between germline ends came to 6 bases. Germline V gives CDR1 KGHSH, CDR2 LQKENI. CDR3 bases: TGTGCCAGCTCACCACCGGAGGGCGAGCAGTACTTC. Its translation is CASSPPEGEQYF.

As for this clone: This CDR3 is also generated by other DNA sequences in the sample. V is TRBV9 and J is TRBJ2-6; either TRBD1 or TRBD2 may fit D (5 bases each). The V gene lost 1 base and the J gene lost 2 bases, with 7 bases spanning the gap. The CDR3 has 15 amino acids. CDR1 is SGDLS, CDR2 YYNGEE, per germline. The CDR3 DNA reads as TGTGCCAGCAGCGTACGGGGCGCTGGGGCCAACGTCCTGACTTTC. It encodes CASSVRGAGANVLTF.

The chain is built from TRBV5-4 and TRBJ2-6, with 8 bases matching TRBD1. Trimming at V came to 4 bases and at J to 0 bases, leaving 3 bases not matched to a gene. This CDR3 is 16 amino acids long. The germline CDR1 and CDR2 sequences are SGHNT and YYREEE (reference sequence). In DNA form, the CDR3 reads TGTGCCAGCAGCCCAGGGGGCCTCTCTGGGGCCAACGTCCTGACTTTC. Residues: CASSPGGLSGANVLTF. Drawing the rest from reference TRBV5-4 and TRBJ2-6, the complete variable domain is ETGVTQSPTHLIKTRGQQVTLRCSSQSGHNTVSWYQQALGQGPQFIFQYYREEENGRGNFPPRFSGLQFPNYSSELNVNALELDDSALYLCASSPGGLSGANVLTFGAGSRLTVL.

V usage is TRBV14 and J usage is TRBJ2-1; TRBD1 aligns across 8 bases. In germline, CDR1 is SGHDN, CDR2 FVKESK. The CDR3 spans 17 residues. Losses at the gene ends were 1 base for V and 5 bases for J; bases not matched to a gene: 10. DNA for the CDR3: TGTGCCAGCAGCCAAGTGGGGACAGGAAACGGCAACAATGAGCAGTTCTTC. It encodes CASSQVGTGNGNNEQFF.

This chain uses TRBV5-1 with TRBJ1-1; D is undetermined. V was clipped by 0 bases and J by 5 bases, with 8 bases between them. The CDR3 extends over 13 amino acids. The germline V gene has CDR1 SGHRS and CDR2 YFSETQ. The CDR3 DNA reads TGCGCCAGCAGCTTGGTCCGGGAGACTGAAGCTTTCTTT. The encoded protein is CASSLVRETEAFF.

This rearrangement joins TRBV11-3 to TRBJ2-1, with TRBD1 identical over 9 bases. This CDR3 has 15 residues. The junction had 7 bases not matched to a gene; V was cut back by 3 bases and J by 7 bases. Germline V lookup: CDR1 SGHNT, CDR2 YENEEA. The CDR3 loop is CASSLSGTGKNEQFF. CDR3 nucleotide sequence: TGTGCCAGCAGCTTGTCCGGGACAGGGAAGAATGAGCAGTTCTTC.

This rearrangement joins TRBV6-6 to TRBJ2-7; TRBD2 might be the D (5 bases). The V gene lost 6 bases and the J gene lost 3 bases, with 15 bases spanning the gap. CDR3 length equals 14 residues. Germline lookup yields CDR1 MNHNY and CDR2 SVGAGI (reference sequence). CDR3 sequence reads: CASSTSRDLYEQYF. The CDR3 DNA follows: TGTGCCAGCAGCACCTCACGGGATCTCTACGAGCAGTACTTC.

V and J are TRBV19 and TRBJ2-1, with no clear D. Trimming took off 9 bases at V and 5 bases at J, with 11 bases between the two ends. Germline loops: CDR1 LNHDA, CDR2 SQIVND (reference sequence). The CDR3 extends over 12 amino acids. CDR3 amino acids: CASSLPNNEQFF. In DNA, the CDR3 is TGTGCCAGCTCTTTACCCAACAATGAGCAGTTCTTC.

V and J are TRBV5-1 and TRBJ1-1; D ambiguous. Germline lookup yields CDR1 SGHRS and CDR2 YFSETQ. CDR3 size: 15 residues. V was clipped by 0 bases and J by 6 bases, with 15 bases between them. CDR3 in amino acids: CASSLGNTAVSEAFF. The DNA of the CDR3 is TGCGCCAGCAGCTTGGGCAACACGGCCGTCTCTGAAGCTTTCTTT.

This rearrangement joins TRBV7-9 to TRBJ1-4; D unclear. CDR1 is SEHNR and CDR2 is FQNEAQ in the germline V gene (reference sequence). The CDR3 spans 12 residues. The V and J ends lost 4 bases and 8 bases respectively, with 8 bases between them. CDR3 loop: CASSSEGEKLFF. CDR3 nucleotide sequence: TGTGCCAGCAGCTCTGAAGGGGAAAAACTGTTTTTT.

The chain has TRBV2 and TRBJ2-4; D may be TRBD1 or TRBD2 (5 bases each). The CDR3 length is 11 residues. Trimming cost V 4 bases and J 8 bases, with 6 bases left between them. From germline, CDR1 is SNHLY and CDR2 FYNNEI. The CDR3 nucleotides are TGTGCCAGCAGTGGAGGGGACATTCAGTACTTC. Translating gives CASSGGDIQYF.

The V gene is TRBV28, the J gene TRBJ1-1, with D possibly TRBD1 on 6 matching bases. The CDR3 is 11 amino acids. Trimming took 8 bases from V and 7 from J, leaving 11 bases between them. CDR1 MDHEN and CDR2 SYDVKM come from the germline V gene. The CDR3 spells CASGLQGEAFF. CDR3 nucleotide sequence: TGTGCCAGCGGGCTACAGGGTGAAGCTTTCTTT.

In DNA, the CDR3 is TGTGCCAGCAGCCCCGATCTCTCCGCCAGGGGAGTCGATGAGCAGTTCTTC. This gives the protein CASSPDLSARGVDEQFF. The rearrangement links TRBV27 to TRBJ2-1, with a tentative D call TRBD1 (6 bases). The CDR3 extends over 17 amino acids. V lost 6 bases and J 8 bases, leaving 26 bases between the germline ends. Germline assignment: CDR1 MNHEY and CDR2 SMNVEV (reference sequence).

This clone is a singleton in its sample. The V call is TRBV11-3, the J call TRBJ2-2; D may be TRBD1 (5 bases). The CDR3 covers 14 residues. V was cut by 1 base and J by 7 bases, with 10 bases left in between. Per the germline V gene, CDR1 is SGHNT and CDR2 is YENEEA. The DNA for the CDR3 is TGTGCCAGCAGCTTAGTCCAGGGCGGCGGGGAGCTGTTTTTT. This translates into CASSLVQGGGELFF.